The 30 T cell receptor beta chains in this list originate from one sample, sequenced in a study of T-cell reconstitution after alpha-beta-depleted transplantation in children. Unique molecular identifiers were used in preparing the TCRbeta library. TCRdb called the PCR reads again in MiXCR, with one record for every CDR3 protein. The repertoire has 400,000 to 500,000 distinct CDR3 sequences, roughly 11% of them found once; the top ten carry 5% to 6.5%. The source material was PBMCs from the stem cell graft donor, sampled from the stem cell graft. These receptors originate from a human donor who donated a stem cell graft to a child with acute myeloid leukemia.

Ten or more counts support this clonotype. The CDR3: CASSRGLGTDTQYF. The CDR3 DNA reads TGTGCCAGCAGCCGCGGACTCGGCACAGATACGCAGTATTTT. J is TRBJ2-3 and V is TRBV7-3; D might be TRBD2 (5 bases). Germline V gene sequence: CDR1 SGHTA, CDR2 FQGTGA. The CDR3 extends over 14 amino acids. V was shortened by 5 bases and J by 1 base, with 10 bases between the two germline ends.

This chain uses TRBV4-1 with TRBJ1-1; a weak D match, TRBD1 (5 bases). Germline V gene lookup returns CDR1 MGHRA and CDR2 YSYEKL. This CDR3 has 17 amino acids. The V and J ends lost 4 bases and 1 base respectively, with 19 bases between them. CDR3 protein: CASSLGLPGTANTEAFF. In DNA, the CDR3 is TGCGCCAGCAGCCTTGGGCTACCCGGGACGGCGAACACTGAAGCTTTCTTT.

The rearrangement links TRBV28 to TRBJ2-7; 10 bases align to TRBD2. This CDR3 region has 15 residues. The V gene end was trimmed by 2 bases and the J gene end by 5 bases; junction bases not matched to a gene: 6. CDR1 and CDR2 from the germline V gene are MDHEN and SYDVKM. The chain's CDR3 is CASSLVAGGNHEQYF. The CDR3 nucleotides are TGTGCCAGCAGTTTAGTAGCGGGAGGTAACCACGAGCAGTACTTC.

The gene calls are TRBV5-1 and TRBJ2-1; 13 bases fit TRBD2. There are 15 residues in the CDR3. J gave up 8 bases and V 4 bases, and 6 bases lay outside the gene matches. The germline V gene has CDR1 SGHRS and CDR2 YFSETQ. CDR3 sequence: CASSATGTSGDEQFF. The DNA of the CDR3 is TGCGCCAGCAGCGCGACCGGGACTAGCGGGGATGAGCAGTTCTTC.

This clonotype occurred many times. The rearrangement links TRBV27 to TRBJ2-5; tentatively, D is TRBD1 (6 bases). This CDR3 contains 12 residues. V gave up 5 bases and J gave up 4 bases, with 8 bases separating them. Germline V gives CDR1 MNHEY, CDR2 SMNVEV (reference sequence). CDR3 protein: CASSEQGETQYF. DNA of the CDR3: TGTGCCAGCAGTGAACAGGGAGAGACCCAGTACTTC.

This clonotype was observed a few times. This chain uses TRBV7-2 with TRBJ2-4, with D perhaps matching TRBD2 (5 bases). This CDR3 is 13 amino acids long. Per germline, CDR1 SGHTA and CDR2 FQGNSA. V was clipped by 7 bases and J by 0 bases, with 7 bases between them. Here the CDR3 reads CASIGVAKNIQYF. CDR3 nucleotides: TGTGCCAGCATCGGGGTAGCCAAAAACATTCAGTACTTC.

This clonotype was recorded a few times. This chain connects TRBV12-3 or TRBV12-4 to TRBJ1-3; D remains unclear. V gave up 7 bases and J gave up 2 bases, with 18 bases separating them. This CDR3 spans 16 amino acids. CDR3 sequence (DNA): TGTGCCAGCACTCAAGCCCCGCGGGCGGCTGGAAACACCATATATTTT. Amino acid sequence: CASTQAPRAAGNTIYF.

This clonotype was picked up a small number of times. This chain uses TRBV6-1 with TRBJ2-1, with 12 nucleotides matching TRBD2. With V trimmed by 7 bases and J by 6 bases, 4 bases remained unmatched. The CDR3 sequence is 14 residues long. Germline V gene data show CDR1 as MNHNS and CDR2 as SASEGT. For the CDR3, the DNA is TGTGCCAGCATGCGACTAGCGGGAGTCAATGAGCAGTTCTTC. This gives the protein CASMRLAGVNEQFF.

This clonotype was seen only a few times. V gene TRBV6-6 combines with J gene TRBJ2-3; possible D gene TRBD2, 5 bases. Germline-derived CDR1 and CDR2 are MNHNY and SVGAGI (reference sequence). The CDR3 sequence is 13 residues long. Trimming removed 10 bases from V and 1 base from J, with 12 bases in between. The CDR3 nucleotides read TGTGCCATAGGGAGAGAGGGCACAGATACGCAGTATTTT. Protein: CAIGREGTDTQYF.

This clonotype was observed a few times. The rearrangement links TRBV25-1 to TRBJ1-4; TRBD1 aligns across 10 bases. J lost 6 bases, V lost 6 bases, and 4 bases had no gene match. The CDR3 has 14 amino acids. Germline V gene sequence: CDR1 MGHDK, CDR2 SYGVNS. The CDR3 is CASSVTGGDEKLFF. The CDR3 region has the DNA TGTGCCAGCAGCGTGACAGGGGGCGATGAAAAACTGTTTTTT.

V usage is TRBV20-1 and J usage is TRBJ2-7; 7 bases are shared with TRBD2. Germline-derived CDR1 and CDR2 are DFQATT and SNEGSKA (reference sequence). Trimming took 7 bases from V and 9 from J; bases not matched to a gene: 9. The CDR3 totals 11 residues. In DNA, the CDR3 is TGCAGTGTGGGGGGGAAGACGGGGCAGTACTTC. This codes for CSVGGKTGQYF.

The chain joins TRBV20-1 to TRBJ2-5; TRBD2 agrees at 7 bases. The V gene end was trimmed by 0 bases and the J gene end by 4 bases; junction bases not matched to a gene: 14. The CDR3 covers 17 residues. From germline, CDR1 is DFQATT and CDR2 SNEGSKA (reference sequence). This CDR3 is CSARDFGRTSNLETQYF. For the CDR3, the DNA is TGCAGTGCTAGAGATTTCGGCCGGACTAGTAACTTAGAGACCCAGTACTTC.

The chain carries TRBV20-1 and TRBJ1-5; D is ambiguous. The CDR3 has 13 residues. V was clipped by 5 bases and J by 6 bases, with 14 bases between them. The germline gives CDR1 DFQATT, CDR2 SNEGSKA (reference sequence). In DNA form, the CDR3 reads TGCAGTGCTCCCGGGGAGGGCCCTCAGCCCCAGCATTTT. Residues: CSAPGEGPQPQHF.

The chain employs TRBV20-1 and TRBJ2-5; D is perhaps TRBD1 or TRBD2 (5 bases each). This CDR3 contains 15 residues. The germline V gene encodes CDR1 DFQATT and CDR2 SNEGSKA (reference sequence). The V and J ends lost 3 bases and 0 bases respectively, with 14 bases between them. The CDR3 DNA is TGCAGTGCTAGGGGGGACCGAGGGTACCAAGAGACCCAGTACTTC. Its translation: CSARGDRGYQETQYF.

This clonotype came up many times. The chain couples TRBV7-6 to TRBJ2-3; 8 bases are shared with TRBD2. Germline V CDR1 and CDR2: SGHVS, FNYEAQ. Trimming cost V 5 bases and J 2 bases; bases outside gene matches: 3. The CDR3 covers 14 residues. The CDR3 sequence: CASSLSGNTDTQYF. CDR3 sequence (DNA): TGTGCCAGCAGCCTTAGCGGGAACACAGATACGCAGTATTTT.

This clonotype has more than one count but fewer than ten. This chain links TRBV20-1 with TRBJ2-6; D gene unclear. The CDR3 length is 12 residues. In germline, CDR1 is DFQATT, CDR2 SNEGSKA (reference sequence). Trimming cost V 6 bases and J 0 bases, with 3 bases left between them. CDR3 protein: CSANSGANVLTF. The DNA of the CDR3 is TGCAGTGCAAACTCTGGGGCCAACGTCCTGACTTTC.

CDR3 protein: CASSLGPNSYNSPLHF. As DNA, the CDR3 is TGTGCCAGCAGTTTAGGGCCCAACTCCTATAATTCACCCCTCCACTTT. The chain is built from TRBV12-3 or TRBV12-4 and TRBJ1-6; D gene ambiguous. With 1 base removed from V and 0 bases from J, the gap between germline ends came to 7 bases. CDR3 length: 16 residues.

The gene calls are TRBV7-2 and TRBJ1-2; TRBD1 matches at 9 bases. V was pared by 6 bases and J by 6 bases, with 8 bases of the junction left unmatched. Germline V gene sequence: CDR1 SGHTA, CDR2 FQGNSA. There are 14 residues in the CDR3. CDR3 residues: CASRPPGQGNGYTF. CDR3 DNA sequence: TGTGCCAGCAGACCCCCTGGACAGGGGAATGGCTACACCTTC. Full variable domain (remainder filled in from reference TRBV7-2 and TRBJ1-2): GAGVSQSPSNKVTEKGKDVELRCDPISGHTALYWYRQSLGQGLEFLIYFQGNSAPDKSGLPSDRFSAERTGGSVSTLTIQRTQQEDSAVYLCASRPPGQGNGYTFGSGTRLTVV.

The chain links TRBV6-2 or TRBV6-3 to TRBJ2-7; 9 bases align to TRBD1. The V and J ends lost 8 bases and 5 bases, in that order; junction bases with no gene match: 10. This CDR3 region has 14 residues. Germline loops: CDR1 MNHEY, CDR2 SVGEGT. In DNA form, the CDR3 reads TGTGCCAGCTTTTCCGGGACAGGGTGGAACGAGCAGTACTTC. As protein: CASFSGTGWNEQYF.

V usage is TRBV5-5 and J usage is TRBJ2-1, with TRBD2 matching 8 bases. CDR1 is SGHKS, CDR2 YYEKEE, per germline (reference sequence). The CDR3 length is 15 residues. The junction had 8 bases not matched to a gene; V was cut back by 3 bases and J by 6 bases. The CDR3 region is CASSSPGTSFNEQFF. The CDR3 DNA reads TGTGCCAGCAGCTCCCCCGGGACTAGTTTCAATGAGCAGTTCTTC.

V usage is TRBV4-2 and J usage is TRBJ2-1; 11 bases line up with TRBD2. Germline V gives CDR1 LGHNA, CDR2 YNFKEQ. CDR3 length: 18 amino acids. Germline trimming cut 3 bases from V and 4 bases from J; bases unmatched to any gene: 11. The CDR3: CASSHLGTSGGLYNEQFF. For the CDR3, the DNA is TGTGCCAGCAGCCATCTCGGAACTAGCGGGGGACTGTACAATGAGCAGTTCTTC.

This clonotype appeared many times. V is TRBV5-1 and J is TRBJ1-2, with 8 positions matching TRBD1. The CDR3 extends over 13 amino acids. Germline assignment: CDR1 SGHRS and CDR2 YFSETQ. The V gene end was trimmed by 2 bases and the J gene end by 9 bases; junction bases not matched to a gene: 6. The DNA of the CDR3 is TGCGCCAGCAGCTTTGACAGGGGAGGCCGCTACACCTTC. It is translated as CASSFDRGGRYTF. Combining the CDR3 with reference TRBV5-1 and TRBJ1-2 gives the whole variable domain KAGVTQTPRYLIKTRGQQVTLSCSPISGHRSVSWYQQTPGQGLQFLFEYFSETQRNKGNFPGRFSGRQFSNSRSEMNVSTLELGDSALYLCASSFDRGGRYTFGSGTRLTVV.

This clonotype was detected many times. The chain uses TRBV7-9 and TRBJ1-1, with D uncertain. CDR3 length equals 13 residues. Germline V gene lookup returns CDR1 SEHNR and CDR2 FQNEAQ (reference sequence). The V end was cut by 3 bases, the J end by 0 bases, with 5 bases between. CDR3 sequence reads: CASSFEVNTEAFF. The CDR3 nucleotides read TGTGCCAGCAGCTTTGAGGTGAACACTGAAGCTTTCTTT.

Concerning this clonotype: This may arise from a read error, as a much more abundant clone is one base away. The V call is TRBV3-1, the J call TRBJ2-7, with 10 bases fitting TRBD2. CDR1 is LGHDT and CDR2 is YNNKEL in the germline V gene (reference sequence). After removal of 1 base from V and 5 bases from J, the junction contained 5 bases not matched to a gene. The CDR3 has 15 residues. The DNA of the CDR3 is TGTGCCAGCAGCCAAGGACTAGCGGGCCCCCACGAGCAGTACTTC. Translated, it gives CASSQGLAGPHEQYF.

The chain carries TRBV5-1 and TRBJ2-7; D is unresolved. Germline V lookup: CDR1 SGHRS, CDR2 YFSETQ. CDR3 length: 17 amino acids. V was shortened by 1 base and J by 1 base, with 18 bases between the two germline ends. Here the CDR3 reads CASSLPGEGPKSYEQYF. The DNA of the CDR3 is TGCGCCAGCAGCTTGCCAGGTGAAGGGCCAAAGTCCTACGAGCAGTACTTC.

This clonotype was counted at least ten times. The chain recombines TRBV7-9 with TRBJ2-2; no firm D call. Looked up from germline, CDR1 is SEHNR and CDR2 is FQNEAQ (reference sequence). Trimming removed 11 bases at V and 7 bases at J, with 5 bases between. The CDR3 covers 9 residues. The CDR3 bases are TGTGCCTCGAGCGGGGAGCTGTTTTTT. Translation: CASSGELFF.

This clonotype was recorded at least ten times. The J gene is TRBJ2-3, the V gene TRBV20-1; D gene uncertain. Germline CDR1 and CDR2: DFQATT and SNEGSKA (reference sequence). This CDR3 has 11 residues. V was trimmed by 5 bases and J by 5 bases, leaving 8 bases between them. CDR3 sequence (DNA): TGCAGTGCTGCAGGAATAGATACGCAGTATTTT. Translation gives CSAAGIDTQYF.

This clonotype was seen many times. The chain couples TRBV19 to TRBJ2-3, with 9 bases identical to TRBD2. CDR1 and CDR2 from the germline V gene are LNHDA and SQIVND (reference sequence). The CDR3 has 16 residues. With 3 bases clipped from V and 4 bases from J, the junction kept 8 bases outside the gene matches. The CDR3 region has the DNA TGTGCCAGTAGTATGATAGCGGGGGTGACGGCAGATACGCAGTATTTT. It encodes CASSMIAGVTADTQYF.

This clonotype appeared a few times. The chain employs TRBV7-9 and TRBJ2-1; 8 bases are a match to TRBD2. There are 15 residues in the CDR3. Germline CDR1 is SEHNR and CDR2 is FQNEAQ (reference sequence). J lost 7 bases, V lost 6 bases, and 11 bases had no gene match. The DNA of the CDR3 is TGTGCCAGCAGTCCCACGGGGGGGGGCCAAAATGAGCAGTTCTTC. This translates into CASSPTGGGQNEQFF. Variable domain in full (rest from reference TRBV7-9 and TRBJ2-1): DTGVSQNPRHKITKRGQNVTFRCDPISEHNRLYWYRQTLGQGPEFLTYFQNEAQLEKSRLLSDRFSAERPKGSFSTLEIQRTEQGDSAMYLCASSPTGGGQNEQFFGPGTRLTVL.

V usage is TRBV7-9 and J usage is TRBJ1-2; the D is unclear. The length of the CDR3 is 14 residues. V lost 5 bases to trimming and J lost 8 bases, with 18 bases between them. Germline values: CDR1 SEHNR, CDR2 FQNEAQ (reference sequence). The CDR3 sequence is CASSVSGHLGGYTF. The CDR3 nucleotides are TGTGCCAGCAGCGTTTCCGGGCACCTGGGCGGCTACACCTTC.